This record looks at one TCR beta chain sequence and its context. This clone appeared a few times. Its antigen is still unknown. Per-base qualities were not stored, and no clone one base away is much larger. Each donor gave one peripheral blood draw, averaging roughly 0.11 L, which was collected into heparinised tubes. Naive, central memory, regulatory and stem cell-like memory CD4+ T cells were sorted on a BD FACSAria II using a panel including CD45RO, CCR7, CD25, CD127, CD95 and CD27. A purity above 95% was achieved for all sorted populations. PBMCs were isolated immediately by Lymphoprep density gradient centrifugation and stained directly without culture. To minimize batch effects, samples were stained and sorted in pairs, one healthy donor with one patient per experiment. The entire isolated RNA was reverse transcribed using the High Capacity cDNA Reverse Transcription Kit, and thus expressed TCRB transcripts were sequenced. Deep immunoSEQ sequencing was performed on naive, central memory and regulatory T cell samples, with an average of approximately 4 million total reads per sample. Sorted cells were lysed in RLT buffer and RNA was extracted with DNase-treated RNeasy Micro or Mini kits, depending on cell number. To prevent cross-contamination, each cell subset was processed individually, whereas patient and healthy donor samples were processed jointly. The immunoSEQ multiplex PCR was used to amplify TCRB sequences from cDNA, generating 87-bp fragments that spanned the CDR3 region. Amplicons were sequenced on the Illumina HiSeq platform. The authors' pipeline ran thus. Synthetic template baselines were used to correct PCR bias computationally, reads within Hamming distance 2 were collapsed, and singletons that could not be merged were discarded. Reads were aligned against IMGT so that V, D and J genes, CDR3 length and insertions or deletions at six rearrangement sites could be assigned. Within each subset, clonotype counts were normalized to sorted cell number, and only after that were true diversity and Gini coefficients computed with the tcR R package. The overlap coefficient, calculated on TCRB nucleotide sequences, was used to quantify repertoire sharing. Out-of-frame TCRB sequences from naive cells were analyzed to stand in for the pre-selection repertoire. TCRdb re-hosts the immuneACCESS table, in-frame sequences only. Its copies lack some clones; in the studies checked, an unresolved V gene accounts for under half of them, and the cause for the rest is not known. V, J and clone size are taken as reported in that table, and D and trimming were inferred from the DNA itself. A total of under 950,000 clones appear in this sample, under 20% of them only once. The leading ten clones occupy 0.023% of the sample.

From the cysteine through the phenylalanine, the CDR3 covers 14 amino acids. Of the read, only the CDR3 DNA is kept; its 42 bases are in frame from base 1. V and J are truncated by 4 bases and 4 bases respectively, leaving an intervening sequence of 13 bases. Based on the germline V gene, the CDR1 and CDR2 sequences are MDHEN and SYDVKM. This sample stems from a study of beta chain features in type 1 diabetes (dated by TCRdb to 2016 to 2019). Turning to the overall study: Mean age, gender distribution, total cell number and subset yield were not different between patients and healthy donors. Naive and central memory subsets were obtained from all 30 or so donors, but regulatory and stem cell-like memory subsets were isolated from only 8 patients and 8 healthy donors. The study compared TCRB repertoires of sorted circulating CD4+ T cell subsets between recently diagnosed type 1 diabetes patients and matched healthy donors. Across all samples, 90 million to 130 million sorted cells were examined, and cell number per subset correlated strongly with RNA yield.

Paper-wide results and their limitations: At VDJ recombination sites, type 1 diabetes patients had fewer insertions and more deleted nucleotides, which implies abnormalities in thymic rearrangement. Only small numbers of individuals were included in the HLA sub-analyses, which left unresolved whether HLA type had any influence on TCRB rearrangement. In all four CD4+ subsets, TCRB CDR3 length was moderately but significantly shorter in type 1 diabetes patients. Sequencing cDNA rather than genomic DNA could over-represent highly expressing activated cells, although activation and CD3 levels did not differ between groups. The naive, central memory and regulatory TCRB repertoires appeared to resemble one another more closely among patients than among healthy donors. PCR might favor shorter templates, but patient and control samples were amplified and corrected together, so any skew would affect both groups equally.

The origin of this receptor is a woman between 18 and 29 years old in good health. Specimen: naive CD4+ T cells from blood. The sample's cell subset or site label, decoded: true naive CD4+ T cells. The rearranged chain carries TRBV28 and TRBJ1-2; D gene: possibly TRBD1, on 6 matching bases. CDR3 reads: CASSSGVEGYGYTF. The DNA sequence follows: TGTGCCAGCAGTTCAGGGGTTGAGGGCTATGGCTACACCTTC.